The T cell receptor (beta chain) described here comes from a study of blood T cell repertoires in COVID-19. In the study overall: Material from acute and convalescent COVID-19 was sourced from the United States, Italy and Spain. The analysed material was cDNA or gDNA that came from T cells, B-cell-depleted T cells, or PBMCs.

As processed by the authors: Amplifying reference gene primers gave estimates of nucleated cell counts. Generated by immunoSEQ multiplex PCR, the TCRdb table keeps only in-frame clones and is missing some. Clonal size and the V and J genes are those of that table, whereas D and trimming came from the DNA. Here the sample spans hundreds of thousands of clones, 80% to 90% being singletons. V lost 3 bases and J lost 4, with 13 bases in between. The CDR3 totals 15 residues. Germline V CDR1 and CDR2: SGHRS, YFSETQ. The sample was peripheral blood. V is TRBV5-1 and J is TRBJ2-2; tentative D call: TRBD1 (6 bases). The TCR was taken from a man in his forties or fifties with acute or convalescent COVID-19. The CDR3 loop is CASSSWGQTTGELFF. CDR3 DNA: TGCGCCAGCAGCTCATGGGGGCAAACCACCGGGGAGCTGTTTTTT.